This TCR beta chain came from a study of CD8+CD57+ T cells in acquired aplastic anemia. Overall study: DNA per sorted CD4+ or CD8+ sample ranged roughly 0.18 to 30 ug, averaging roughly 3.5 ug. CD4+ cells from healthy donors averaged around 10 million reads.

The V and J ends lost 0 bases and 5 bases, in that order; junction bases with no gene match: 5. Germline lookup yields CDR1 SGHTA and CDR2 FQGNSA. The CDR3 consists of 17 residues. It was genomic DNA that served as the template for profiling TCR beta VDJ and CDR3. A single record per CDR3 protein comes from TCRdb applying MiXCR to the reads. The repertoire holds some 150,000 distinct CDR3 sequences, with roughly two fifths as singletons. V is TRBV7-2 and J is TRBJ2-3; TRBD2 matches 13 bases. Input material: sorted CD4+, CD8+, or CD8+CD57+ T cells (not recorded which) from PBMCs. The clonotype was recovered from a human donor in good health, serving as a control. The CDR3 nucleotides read TGTGCCAGCAGCTTAGCCCCCGGGACTAGCGGGAAAGATACGCAGTATTTT. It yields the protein CASSLAPGTSGKDTQYF.